This record covers a single TCR beta chain. TCRdb's copy holds only in-frame clones and misses some; the assay was immunoSEQ multiplex PCR. Of approximately 290,000 clones in the sample, 80% to 85% were seen once. This sample was taken from a study of blood T cell repertoires in COVID-19. This CDR3 spans 16 amino acids. The clonotype was recovered from a person between 65 and 79 years old with COVID-19, enrolled during active disease. The chain links TRBV21-1 to TRBJ2-3; TRBD2, as called in the table, went unchecked against the DNA. TRBV21-1 is a documented pseudogene. Material for sequencing was peripheral blood. The CDR3, as DNA: TGTGCCAGCAGCAATTCACTAGCGGCTTATGCAGATACGCAGTATTTT. Residues: CASSNSLAAYADTQYF.